The clone carrying this T cell receptor (beta chain) came up many times. The germline gene is not matched at one end of the junction; a read error may be the cause. These data come from a study of regulatory T cells in long-lasting Graves disease. This CDR3 region has 15 residues. Germline V CDR1 and CDR2: SGHRS, YFSETQ. CDR3-region Arm-PCR and iRepertoire HTBI primers produced the TCR beta libraries. Via MiXCR, TCRdb re-called the multiplex PCR reads, giving one row per CDR3 protein. The sample lists roughly 450,000 distinct CDR3 sequences, less than 25% seen once, with approximately 8% in the top ten. Time point in this sample: persistent/refractory GD, antithyroid drugs over 5 years with positive TRAb. With RNA extracted from PBMCs as input, the TCR library was made.

This chain uses TRBV5-1 with TRBJ2-2; D may be TRBD2 (5 bases). This sample comprised peripheral blood mononuclear cells (PBMCs), obtained when the disease was refractory, from a patient treated with antithyroid drugs. The TCR sequence derives from a female donor with Graves disease. The CDR3 loop is CASSLRTANTGELFF. The CDR3, as DNA: TGTGCCAGCAGCTTAAGGACTGCAAACACCGGGGAGCTGTTTTTT.